Below, 31 T cell receptor beta chains from the same sample are listed, as sequenced in a study of CD8 T cells in ankylosing spondylitis. General study results and limits: One TCR beta motif, made up of roughly 8 highly homologous variants, appeared characteristic of ankylosing spondylitis blood.

These receptors are not linked to any known antigen. TCRdb re-derived calls from the 5' RACE reads in MiXCR, one entry per CDR3 protein. This sample has fewer than 450,000 distinct CDR3 sequences, with 15% to 20% found just once. Sequencing used blood, either unsorted or a sorted T cell fraction (not recorded which). These receptors all stem from a male donor with ankylosing spondylitis.

This clonotype has only a few counts. The genes are TRBV12-3 or TRBV12-4 and TRBJ2-7, with TRBD1 identical over 8 bases. The CDR3 loop spans 15 amino acids. V dropped 2 bases and J dropped 0; count of bases not matched to a gene: 3. The CDR3 bases are TGTGCCAGCAGTTTAATTGGACAGGGCTCCTACGAGCAGTACTTC. As protein: CASSLIGQGSYEQYF.

This clonotype was seen a handful of times. The genes are TRBV20-1 and TRBJ1-6; perhaps TRBD1 as D (5 bases). Germline-derived CDR1 and CDR2 are DFQATT and SNEGSKA (reference sequence). This CDR3 is 14 amino acids long. V was trimmed by 1 base and J by 10 bases, leaving 14 bases between them. CDR3 sequence (DNA): TGCAGTGCTAGAGTTTTGGGGGGAATCTCACCCCTCCACTTT. Amino acids: CSARVLGGISPLHF.

This sequence joins TRBV27 and TRBJ2-6; TRBD1 aligns across 10 bases. The germline gives CDR1 MNHEY, CDR2 SMNVEV (reference sequence). V shed 6 bases and J 0 bases; nucleotides not matched to a gene: 8. This CDR3 has 18 amino acids. CDR3 DNA sequence: TGTGCCAGCAGCCGAACCGGGACAGGGGCCTCTGGGGCCAACGTCCTGACTTTC. This sequence encodes CASSRTGTGASGANVLTF.

This clonotype was picked up a small number of times. The rearrangement links TRBV29-1 to TRBJ1-3; 8 bases are shared with TRBD1. The trim removed 2 bases at V and 4 bases at J, leaving 10 bases unmatched. CDR3 length: 16 amino acids. CDR1 SQVTM and CDR2 ANQGSEA come from the germline V gene. The CDR3 coding sequence is TGCAGCGTTGAAAGAGACAGGGGAAGTTTCGGAAACACCATATATTTT. This codes for CSVERDRGSFGNTIYF.

This clonotype was recorded a few times. This chain joins TRBV2 and TRBJ1-6; TRBD1 might be the D (6 bases). Germline CDR1 is SNHLY and CDR2 is FYNNEI. The CDR3 has 16 amino acids. V was clipped by 6 bases and J by 7 bases, with 19 bases between them. The CDR3 region is CASSGGSGARNSPLHF. CDR3 DNA: TGTGCCAGCAGCGGGGGTTCGGGGGCACGAAATTCACCCCTCCACTTT.

This clonotype was recorded a few times. V gene TRBV7-2 combines with J gene TRBJ2-2; D remains ambiguous. This CDR3 has 14 residues. Germline CDR1 is SGHTA and CDR2 is FQGNSA. With 5 bases removed from V and 10 bases from J, the gap between germline ends came to 17 bases. In DNA form, the CDR3 reads TGTGCCAGCAGCGGCAGACCCGTTCCCCTGGAGCTGTTTTTT. This translates into CASSGRPVPLELFF.

The CDR3 DNA reads as TGCAGTGCTAGCAACCCCGAAGGTTTTAGCACTGAAGCTTTCTTT. This encodes CSASNPEGFSTEAFF. V gene TRBV20-1 combines with J gene TRBJ1-1; D remains unclear. The CDR3 runs to 15 residues. In germline, CDR1 is DFQATT, CDR2 SNEGSKA (reference sequence). Trimming took off 3 bases at V and 4 bases at J, with 18 bases between the two ends.

The table lists this clonotype with many counts. The rearrangement links TRBV9 to TRBJ2-3; D is perhaps TRBD1 (5 bases). Germline CDR1 reads SGDLS; CDR2 reads YYNGEE. This CDR3 region has 14 residues. The germline V and J ends were trimmed by 4 bases and 3 bases, with 12 bases remaining between them. The DNA of the CDR3 is TGTGCCAGCAGCCACATCGGACATACAGATACGCAGTATTTT. Its translation: CASSHIGHTDTQYF.

The rearrangement uses TRBV12-3 or TRBV12-4 and TRBJ2-7; D is uncertain. The CDR3 has 13 amino acids. Trimming took 7 bases from V and 8 from J, leaving 18 bases between them. DNA for the CDR3: TGTGCCAGCATCCGATCCCCCAGGAGTAAGCAGTACTTC. Translation: CASIRSPRSKQYF.

This chain links TRBV18 with TRBJ1-5, with D maybe TRBD1 (5 bases). The CDR3 is 14 amino acids. The V gene lost 2 bases and the J gene lost 8 bases, with 13 bases spanning the gap. CDR1 KGHSH and CDR2 LQKENI come from the germline V gene. CDR3 DNA sequence: TGTGCCAGCTCACCATTGGGGCACGAGGAGCCCCAGCATTTT. This encodes CASSPLGHEEPQHF. Looking up the rest from reference TRBV18 and TRBJ1-5 gives the full variable domain: NAGVMQNPRHLVRRRGQEARLRCSPMKGHSHVYWYRQLPEEGLKFMVYLQKENIIDESGMPKERFSAEFPKEGPSILRIQQVVRGDSAAYFCASSPLGHEEPQHFGDGTRLSIL.

Many counts were recorded for this clonotype. The V gene is TRBV12-3 or TRBV12-4, the J gene TRBJ2-3, with D possibly being TRBD1 (6 bases). V lost 1 base and J lost 2, with 7 bases in between. This CDR3 is 14 amino acids long. This CDR3 is CASSLGQDTDTQYF. DNA for the CDR3: TGTGCCAGCAGTTTAGGACAGGACACAGATACGCAGTATTTT.

The chain is built from TRBV5-1 and TRBJ2-3, with 11 nucleotides matching TRBD2. Germline V gene data show CDR1 as SGHRS and CDR2 as YFSETQ. Trimming removed 4 bases from V and 2 bases from J; junction bases left unmatched: 6. The CDR3 runs 16 residues. The CDR3 DNA follows: TGCGCCAGCAGCCCGGGACTAGCGGCTGCCACAGATACGCAGTATTTT. Its translation is CASSPGLAAATDTQYF. Full variable domain (remainder filled in from reference TRBV5-1 and TRBJ2-3): KAGVTQTPRYLIKTRGQQVTLSCSPISGHRSVSWYQQTPGQGLQFLFEYFSETQRNKGNFPGRFSGRQFSNSRSEMNVSTLELGDSALYLCASSPGLAAATDTQYFGPGTRLTVL.

DNA for the CDR3: TGCGCCAGCAGCCAAATAGCGGGGGGGCCCTACGAGCAGTACTTC. As protein: CASSQIAGGPYEQYF. The V call is TRBV4-1, the J call TRBJ2-7, with 11 bases matching TRBD2. Germline-derived CDR1 and CDR2 are MGHRA and YSYEKL. The CDR3 is 15 residues long. Trimming took 2 bases from V and 2 from J; bases not matched to a gene: 2.

J is TRBJ2-2 and V is TRBV18; possible D gene TRBD1, 6 bases. The CDR3 runs 15 residues. From germline, CDR1 is KGHSH and CDR2 LQKENI. V was trimmed by 2 bases and J by 5 bases, leaving 12 bases between them. The CDR3 DNA reads TGTGCCAGCTCACCAGCAGGGGTGCGGACCGGGGAGCTGTTTTTT. Protein: CASSPAGVRTGELFF.

The rearrangement uses TRBV11-2 and TRBJ2-6; 7 bases align to TRBD2. J was trimmed by 1 base and V by 4 bases; bases with no gene match: 13. CDR3 length: 19 amino acids. Germline loops: CDR1 SGHAT, CDR2 FQNNGV. CDR3 residues: CASSWDYLSYKSGANVLTF. Here the CDR3 DNA reads TGTGCCAGCAGCTGGGACTACCTCTCCTATAAGTCTGGGGCCAACGTCCTGACTTTC.

This clonotype was counted a few times. The chain joins TRBV18 to TRBJ2-3, with D maybe TRBD1 (6 bases). This CDR3 contains 14 residues. The germline V gene has CDR1 KGHSH and CDR2 LQKENI. V lost 8 bases and J 2 bases, leaving 14 bases between the germline ends. The CDR3, as DNA: TGTGCCAGCACGACAGGAGGCTTCACAGATACGCAGTATTTT. This sequence encodes CASTTGGFTDTQYF.

This clonotype was detected ten times or more. The V and J genes are TRBV12-3 or TRBV12-4 and TRBJ1-1; no definite D call. Trimming removed 5 bases at V and 0 bases at J, with 10 bases between. The CDR3 consists of 14 residues. In DNA, the CDR3 is TGTGCCAGCAGTAGCGGCATAATGAACACTGAAGCTTTCTTT. Translated, it gives CASSSGIMNTEAFF.

There are many counts of this clonotype. The chain links TRBV12-3 or TRBV12-4 to TRBJ2-5; TRBD1 or TRBD2 may be the D gene (6 bases each). The ends were cut back, 4 bases at V and 5 bases at J, with 14 bases in the middle. The CDR3 totals 14 residues. The CDR3 reads CASSSGGARETQYF. CDR3 nucleotide sequence: TGTGCCAGCAGTTCCGGGGGCGCGAGGGAGACCCAGTACTTC.

This clonotype has a handful of counts. The V and J genes are TRBV20-1 and TRBJ1-1, with no clear D. The CDR3 contains 13 residues. Per germline, CDR1 DFQATT and CDR2 SNEGSKA (reference sequence). V was cut by 6 bases and J by 0 bases, with 11 bases left in between. The CDR3 DNA is TGCAGTGCCTTCCCCAGTGTGAACACTGAAGCTTTCTTT. Translating gives CSAFPSVNTEAFF.

The chain joins TRBV4-2 to TRBJ2-3; TRBD1 aligns across 8 bases. The V gene's germline CDR1 is LGHNA and CDR2 YNFKEQ. This CDR3 is built from 16 residues. V lost 1 base to trimming and J lost 3 bases; unmatched junction nucleotides: 6. In DNA, the CDR3 is TGTGCCAGCAGCCAAGTCGGACAGGGTGGTACAGATACGCAGTATTTT. It codes for CASSQVGQGGTDTQYF.

This sequence joins TRBV7-6 and TRBJ2-3, with D possibly being TRBD1 (6 bases). Per germline, CDR1 SGHVS and CDR2 FNYEAQ. V dropped 5 bases and J dropped 0 bases, with 12 bases sitting between them. The CDR3 has 15 amino acids. CDR3 protein: CASSPNRASTDTQYF. DNA of the CDR3: TGTGCCAGCAGCCCGAACAGGGCTAGCACAGATACGCAGTATTTT.

The chain employs TRBV4-3 and TRBJ1-4, with D tentatively TRBD1 (5 bases). Between the trimmed V and J ends, which lost 1 base and 8 bases, there was a span of 14 bases. This CDR3 region has 15 residues. Germline CDR1 and CDR2: LGHNA and YSLEER. For the CDR3, the DNA is TGCGCCAGCAGCCAAGGTTTAGGGGCAGGGGAAAAACTGTTTTTT. Protein product: CASSQGLGAGEKLFF.

The chain is built from TRBV15 and TRBJ2-6, with D possibly matching TRBD1 (5 bases). Germline values: CDR1 LNHNV, CDR2 YYDKDF (reference sequence). Trimming removed 3 bases from V and 1 base from J, with 16 bases in between. The CDR3 length is 18 residues. The CDR3 loop reads CATSSFGQGKSGANVLTF. CDR3 sequence (DNA): TGTGCCACCAGCAGCTTCGGGCAGGGAAAGTCTGGGGCCAACGTCCTGACTTTC.

The chain joins TRBV5-1 to TRBJ2-5; possible D gene TRBD2, 6 bases. The CDR3 consists of 13 residues. V was shortened by 5 bases and J by 5 bases, with 13 bases between the two germline ends. Germline lookup yields CDR1 SGHRS and CDR2 YFSETQ. DNA for the CDR3: TGCGCCAGCAGATCTAGCGTGACTGAGACCCAGTACTTC. Protein: CASRSSVTETQYF.

This clonotype was seen only a few times. V gene TRBV12-3 or TRBV12-4 combines with J gene TRBJ2-1; TRBD2 matches at 7 bases. With V trimmed by 6 bases and J by 1 base, 3 bases remained unmatched. The CDR3 totals 14 residues. CDR3 coding DNA: TGTGCCAGCAGGGGGGGGGAGTCCTACAATGAGCAGTTCTTC. Protein product: CASRGGESYNEQFF.

The rearrangement joins TRBV14 to TRBJ1-2, with no clear D. The CDR3 covers 13 residues. The V and J ends lost 2 bases and 0 bases respectively, with 4 bases between them. The germline CDR1 and CDR2 sequences are SGHDN and FVKESK. CDR3 sequence (DNA): TGTGCCAGCAGCCAACAGTCTAACTATGGCTACACCTTC. Its protein product is CASSQQSNYGYTF. Variable domain in full (rest from reference TRBV14 and TRBJ1-2): EAGVTQFPSHSVIEKGQTVTLRCDPISGHDNLYWYRRVMGKEIKFLLHFVKESKQDESGMPNNRFLAERTGGTYSTLKVQPAELEDSGVYFCASSQQSNYGYTFGSGTRLTVV.

The chain combines TRBV18 with TRBJ2-3; D remains ambiguous. The length of the CDR3 is 13 residues. V lost 0 bases and J 10 bases, leaving 11 bases between the germline ends. Germline assignment: CDR1 KGHSH and CDR2 LQKENI. Written as DNA, the CDR3 is TGTGCCAGCTCACCACCCACTGCCCTGGCGCAGTATTTT. This gives the protein CASSPPTALAQYF.

This clonotype occurred many times. V and J are TRBV7-8 and TRBJ2-2, with D tentatively TRBD1 (5 bases). V lost 2 bases to trimming and J lost 3 bases, with 7 bases between them. Germline CDR1 is SGHVS and CDR2 is FQNEAQ. The CDR3 is 14 amino acids. The CDR3 loop reads CASSLQGYTGELFF. DNA of the CDR3: TGTGCCAGCAGCTTACAGGGTTACACCGGGGAGCTGTTTTTT.

This sequence joins TRBV28 and TRBJ2-1; maybe TRBD1 (6 bases). The germline CDR1 and CDR2 sequences are MDHEN and SYDVKM. With 1 base removed from V and 0 bases from J, the gap between germline ends came to 13 bases. This CDR3 comprises 17 residues. CDR3 region: CASSLFQGPSSYNEQFF. As DNA, the CDR3 is TGTGCCAGCAGTTTATTCCAGGGGCCGAGCTCCTACAATGAGCAGTTCTTC.

CDR3 sequence reads: CASRGRTGREQYF. CDR3 DNA sequence: TGTGCCAGCAGAGGCCGGACAGGGCGCGAGCAGTACTTC. The chain uses TRBV6-1 and TRBJ2-7; 8 bases are a match to TRBD1. The CDR3 spans 13 residues. Unmatched junction bases numbered 7, after V lost 6 bases and J lost 6 bases. The germline V gene encodes CDR1 MNHNS and CDR2 SASEGT.

CDR3 region: CASSLIPRGLGNEQFF. In DNA form, the CDR3 reads TGCGCCAGCAGCTTGATCCCTAGGGGGCTCGGCAATGAGCAGTTCTTC. The chain combines TRBV5-1 with TRBJ2-1; 7 bases fit TRBD1. CDR1 SGHRS and CDR2 YFSETQ come from the germline V gene. The V gene end was trimmed by 1 base and the J gene end by 6 bases; junction bases not matched to a gene: 10. The CDR3 is made up of 16 amino acids.